This TCR beta chain was documented in a study of beta chain features in type 1 diabetes (dated 2018 in TCRdb). Regarding the complete study: No differences in mean age, gender distribution, total cell number or subset yield were found between patients and healthy donors. A total of about 100,000,000 sorted cells were examined across all samples, and RNA yield correlated strongly with the number of cells per subset. In the study, recently diagnosed type 1 diabetes patients and matched healthy donors were compared on the TCRB repertoires of their sorted circulating CD4+ T cell subsets. Regulatory and stem cell-like memory subsets were isolated from only 8 patients and roughly eight healthy donors, whereas naive and central memory subsets came from all 30 or so donors.

From each donor, a single peripheral blood sample of around 0.12 L on average was drawn into heparinised tubes. A BD FACSAria II and a panel including CD45RO, CCR7, CD25, CD127, CD95 and CD27 were used to sort naive, central memory, regulatory and stem cell-like memory CD4+ T cells. Purity was above 95% for every sorted population. Right away, PBMCs were isolated by Lymphoprep density gradient centrifugation and were stained directly, with no culture step. So that batch effects would be minimized, each experiment stained and sorted samples in pairs, pairing one healthy donor with one patient. Overall results and qualifications from the work: PCR might favor shorter templates, but patient and control samples were amplified and corrected together, so any skew would affect both groups equally. Because the HLA sub-analyses included only small numbers of individuals, any influence of HLA type on TCRB rearrangement was left unresolved. The naive, central memory and regulatory TCRB repertoires appeared to resemble one another more closely among patients than among healthy donors. A moderate but significant shortening of TCRB CDR3 length was observed in type 1 diabetes patients in all four CD4+ subsets. Patients with type 1 diabetes made fewer insertions and deleted more nucleotides at VDJ recombination sites, implying thymic rearrangement abnormalities. Because cDNA rather than genomic DNA was sequenced, highly expressing activated cells could have been over-represented, although no difference in activation and CD3 levels was found between groups.

From cysteine to phenylalanine, the CDR3 is 13 amino acids long. Here the CDR3 DNA is all that survives: 39 bases in frame from base 1. From a lookup of the germline V gene, CDR1 and CDR2 are SGHTA and FQGNSA. V loses 3 bases of germline sequence and J loses 6 bases, and the interval between the two ends is 9 bases. This clone was observed a handful of times. This clone's antigen is unknown. Base-call qualities are not available, and no considerably larger clone is one nucleotide away. The entire isolated RNA was reverse transcribed using the High Capacity cDNA Reverse Transcription Kit, and thus expressed TCRB transcripts were sequenced. Deep immunoSEQ sequencing was applied to naive, central memory and regulatory T cell samples, giving an average of roughly 3.3 million total reads per sample. After sorted cells were lysed in RLT buffer, RNA was extracted with DNase-treated RNeasy Micro or Mini kits, with the choice depending on cell number. Each cell subset was processed on its own to prevent cross-contamination, while patient and healthy donor samples were processed together. The immunoSEQ multiplex PCR was used to amplify TCRB sequences from cDNA, yielding 87-bp fragments that span the CDR3 region. The amplicons were sequenced using the Illumina HiSeq platform. The study's processing was this. PCR bias was corrected computationally using synthetic template baselines, and reads within Hamming distance 2 were collapsed, with unmergeable singletons discarded. By aligning reads against IMGT, V, D and J genes, CDR3 length, and insertions or deletions at six rearrangement sites were assigned. Within each subset, clonotype counts were normalized to sorted cell number, and only after that were true diversity and Gini coefficients computed with the tcR R package. Repertoire sharing was quantified using the overlap coefficient calculated on TCRB nucleotide sequences. As a proxy for the pre-selection repertoire, out-of-frame TCRB sequences from naive cells were analyzed. The table was pulled from immuneACCESS by TCRdb, which kept in-frame rearrangements only. Such tables lose some clones; where checked, under half of the loss comes from unresolved V genes, and the rest has no known cause. V, J and clone size were drawn from that table, and D and trimming were deduced from the DNA. The sample yields 970,000 or so clones; under 20% were counted once. 0.02% to 0.03% of the sample is held by the ten biggest clonotypes.

The clonotype comes from a woman between 18 and 30 years old in good health. The sequencing sample was made of naive CD4+ T cells from blood. The cell subset or site label, as the study defines it: true naive CD4+ T cells. Rearrangement joined TRBV7-2 to TRBJ2-1; a confident D gene designation cannot be given. The DNA sequence is given as TGTGCCAGCAGCTTGTGGCCCTCCAATGAGCAGTTCTTC. The encoded protein is CASSLWPSNEQFF. The CDR3 plus the reference TRBV7-2 and TRBJ2-1 genes for the other parts give the full variable domain: GAGVSQSPSNKVTEKGKDVELRCDPISGHTALYWYRQSLGQGLEFLIYFQGNSAPDKSGLPSDRFSAERTGGSVSTLTIQRTQQEDSAVYLCASSLWPSNEQFFGPGTRLTVL.